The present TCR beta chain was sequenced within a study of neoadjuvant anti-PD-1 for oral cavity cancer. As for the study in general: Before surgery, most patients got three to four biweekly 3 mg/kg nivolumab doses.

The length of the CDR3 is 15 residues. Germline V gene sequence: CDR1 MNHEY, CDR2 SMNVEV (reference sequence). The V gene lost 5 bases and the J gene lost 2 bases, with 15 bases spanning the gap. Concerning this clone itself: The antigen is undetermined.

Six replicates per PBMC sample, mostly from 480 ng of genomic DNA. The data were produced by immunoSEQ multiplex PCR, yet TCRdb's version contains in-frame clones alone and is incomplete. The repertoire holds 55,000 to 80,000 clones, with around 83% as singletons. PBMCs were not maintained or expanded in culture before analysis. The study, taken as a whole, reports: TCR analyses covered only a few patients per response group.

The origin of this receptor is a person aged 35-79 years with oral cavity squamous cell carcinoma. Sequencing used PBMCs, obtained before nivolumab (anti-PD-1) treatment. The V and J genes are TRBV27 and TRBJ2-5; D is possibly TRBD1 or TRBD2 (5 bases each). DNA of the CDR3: TGTGCCAGCAGTACTGAGGGACGCAAGCAAGAGACCCAGTACTTC. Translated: CASSTEGRKQETQYF.